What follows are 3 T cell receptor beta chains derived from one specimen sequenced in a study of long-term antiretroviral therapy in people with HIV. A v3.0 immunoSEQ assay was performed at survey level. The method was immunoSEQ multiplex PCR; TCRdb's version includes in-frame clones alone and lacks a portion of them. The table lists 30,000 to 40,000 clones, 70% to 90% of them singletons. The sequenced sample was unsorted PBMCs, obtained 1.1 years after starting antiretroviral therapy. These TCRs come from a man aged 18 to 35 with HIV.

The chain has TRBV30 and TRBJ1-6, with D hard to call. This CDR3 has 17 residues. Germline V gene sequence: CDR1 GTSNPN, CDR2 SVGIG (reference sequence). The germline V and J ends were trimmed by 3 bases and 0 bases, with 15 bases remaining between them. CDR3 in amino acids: CAWSNPTVSSYNSPLHF. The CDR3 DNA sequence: TGTGCCTGGAGCAATCCCACTGTTAGCTCCTATAATTCACCCCTCCACTTT.

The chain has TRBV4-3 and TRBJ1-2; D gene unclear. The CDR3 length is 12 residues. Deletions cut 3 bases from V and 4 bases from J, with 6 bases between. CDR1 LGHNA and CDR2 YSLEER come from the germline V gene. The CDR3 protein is CASSHTSYGYTF. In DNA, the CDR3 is TGCGCCAGCAGCCACACGTCCTATGGCTACACCTTC.

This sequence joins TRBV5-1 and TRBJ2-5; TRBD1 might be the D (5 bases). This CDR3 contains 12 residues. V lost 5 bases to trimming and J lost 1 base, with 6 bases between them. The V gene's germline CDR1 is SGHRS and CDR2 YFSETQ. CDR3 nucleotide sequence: TGCGCCAGCAGGGACATCCAAGAGACCCAGTACTTC. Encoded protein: CASRDIQETQYF.